This T cell receptor beta chain came from a study of cytomegalovirus exposure and HLA in healthy donors. V shed 1 base and J shed 9 bases, with 13 bases lying between them. Germline CDR1 is LGHNA and CDR2 is YNFKEQ. The CDR3 totals 15 residues. The PCR made use of 60 Vbeta and 13 Jbeta primers. Clones were read by immunoSEQ multiplex PCR, and TCRdb kept only the in-frame ones, dropping some. In total, the table holds roughly 55,000 clones. The chain is built from TRBV4-2 and TRBJ1-6; tentatively, D is TRBD1 (6 bases). The sample consisted of PBMCs. This TCR derives from a man between 45 and 60 years old in good health and CMV-seropositive. In DNA, the CDR3 is TGTGCCAGCAGCCAAGTGCTGGACAGACGTTCACCCCTCCACTTT. Its protein is CASSQVLDRRSPLHF.